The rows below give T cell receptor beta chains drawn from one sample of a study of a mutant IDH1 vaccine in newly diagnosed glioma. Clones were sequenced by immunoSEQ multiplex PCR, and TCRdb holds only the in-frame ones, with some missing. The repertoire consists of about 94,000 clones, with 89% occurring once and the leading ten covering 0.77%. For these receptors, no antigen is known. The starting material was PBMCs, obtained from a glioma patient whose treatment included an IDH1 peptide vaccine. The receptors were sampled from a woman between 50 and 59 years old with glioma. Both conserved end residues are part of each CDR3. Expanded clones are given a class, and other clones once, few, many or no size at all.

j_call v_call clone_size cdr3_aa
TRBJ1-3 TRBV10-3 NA CAIRRSGNTIYF
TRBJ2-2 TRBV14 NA CASSQDGGAGTGELFF
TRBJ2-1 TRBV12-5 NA CASGLVPTASIAGGPRANEQFF
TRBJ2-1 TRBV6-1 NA CASSEFRQGGNEQFF
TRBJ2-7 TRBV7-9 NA CASSFQSYEQYF
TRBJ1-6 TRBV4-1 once CASRPPGQYNSPLHF
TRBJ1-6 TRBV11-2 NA CASSPNGPYNSPLHF
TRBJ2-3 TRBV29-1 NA CSVSDSTDTQYF
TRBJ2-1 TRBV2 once CASRVTSGGYNEQFF
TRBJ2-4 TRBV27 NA CASTGGASAKNIQYF
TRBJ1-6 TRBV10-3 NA CAIKAGTGDNSPLHF
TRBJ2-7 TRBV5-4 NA CASSPDSYEQYF
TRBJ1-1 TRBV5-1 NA CASRSRGGTEAFF
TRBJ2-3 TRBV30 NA CAWSVLDRSDTQYF